The 31 T cell receptor beta chains reported below all come from one sample, sequenced in a study of shared clonotypes between healthy human individuals. Repertoires were generated with immunoSEQ multiplex PCR, while TCRdb's copy carries only in-frame clones and drops some. The data show millions of clones, approximately 94% seen once. Cells designated naive CD8 were CD45RO-negative and were positively selected for CCR7, with terminally differentiated effector memory CD45RA+ cells excluded. Specimen: naive CD8+ T cells sorted from blood. All receptors come from a man younger than 35 in good health.

Note on this clone: This sample includes further DNA sequences coding for the same CDR3. The CDR3: CASSFSNQPQHF. The CDR3 region has the DNA TGTGCCAGCAGTTTTAGCAATCAGCCCCAGCATTTT. V and J are TRBV27 and TRBJ1-5; D gene ambiguous. CDR3 length: 12 amino acids. With 3 bases removed from V and 0 bases from J, the gap between germline ends came to 0 bases. Germline V gene sequence: CDR1 MNHEY, CDR2 SMNVEV (reference sequence).

With regard to this clone: This sample includes further DNA sequences coding for the same CDR3. This chain joins TRBV6-5 and TRBJ2-7, with D possibly being TRBD1 or TRBD2 (5 bases each). This CDR3 spans 14 amino acids. CDR1 is MNHEY, CDR2 SVGAGI, per germline. V lost 6 bases and J lost 3, with 15 bases in between. The CDR3 nucleotides are TGTGCCAGCAGCCCCGGGCGTGGGGGCTACGAGCAGTACTTC. It codes for CASSPGRGGYEQYF.

The chain uses TRBV7-9 and TRBJ2-2; perhaps TRBD1 as D (5 bases). Trimming pared 4 bases from V and 2 bases from J, leaving 8 bases between. The CDR3 totals 14 residues. Germline-derived CDR1 and CDR2 are SEHNR and FQNEAQ (reference sequence). CDR3 sequence reads: CASSWTLNTGELFF. CDR3 bases: TGTGCCAGCAGCTGGACACTAAACACCGGGGAGCTGTTTTTT.

This sequence joins TRBV28 and TRBJ1-1; a weak D match, TRBD1 (5 bases). Trimming left V 6 bases short and J 4 bases short, with 9 bases between. This CDR3 region has 12 residues. Germline V lookup: CDR1 MDHEN, CDR2 SYDVKM. The CDR3 sequence: CASRQDGTEAFF. The CDR3 DNA is TGTGCCAGCAGACAGGATGGCACTGAAGCTTTCTTT.

This chain links TRBV11-2 with TRBJ2-5; TRBD2 matches 15 bases. The CDR3 is 18 amino acids. V was clipped by 2 bases and J by 1 base; unmatched bases: 5. The germline CDR1 and CDR2 sequences are SGHAT and FQNNGV. The chain's CDR3 is CASSLTGLAGGLQETQYF. The CDR3, as DNA: TGTGCCAGCAGCTTAACGGGACTAGCGGGGGGACTCCAAGAGACCCAGTACTTC. Variable domain in full (rest from reference TRBV11-2 and TRBJ2-5): EAGVAQSPRYKIIEKRQSVAFWCNPISGHATLYWYQQILGQGPKLLIQFQNNGVVDDSQLPKDRFSAERLKGVDSTLKIQPAKLEDSAVYLCASSLTGLAGGLQETQYFGPGTRLLVL.

The chain combines TRBV10-2 with TRBJ1-1; weak D call: TRBD1 (5 bases). The CDR3 contains 16 residues. Germline CDR1 is WSHSY and CDR2 is SAAADI. Trimming shortened V by 4 bases and J by 0 bases, and 15 bases separated the two germline ends. CDR3 DNA: TGCGCCAGCAGTGGCGGGGGGGAGGGCATGAACACTGAAGCTTTCTTT. Translation: CASSGGGEGMNTEAFF.

The rearrangement uses TRBV6-5 and TRBJ2-5; D remains ambiguous. In germline, CDR1 is MNHEY, CDR2 SVGAGI. The V end was cut by 5 bases, the J end by 4 bases, with 14 bases between. This CDR3 spans 14 amino acids. The CDR3 nucleotides are TGTGCCAGCAGTCAAGAGCTCCAAGGAGAGACCCAGTACTTC. This sequence encodes CASSQELQGETQYF.

In the case of this clone: The sample carries other DNA sequences with the same CDR3. The chain has TRBV5-5 and TRBJ2-7; D perhaps matches TRBD2 (6 bases). Germline loops: CDR1 SGHKS, CDR2 YYEKEE (reference sequence). Trimming left V 2 bases short and J 0 bases short, with 9 bases between. The CDR3 is made up of 14 amino acids. Here the CDR3 DNA reads TGTGCCAGCAGCTTTGGGACTGGCTCCTACGAGCAGTACTTC. Protein: CASSFGTGSYEQYF.

The CDR3 DNA follows: TGTGCCAGCATCAGACTAGCGGGAGTGCGGGAGACCCAGTACTTC. It codes for CASIRLAGVRETQYF. The V call is TRBV7-2, the J call TRBJ2-5; the match to TRBD2 covers 12 bases. This CDR3 is 15 amino acids long. CDR1 and CDR2 from the germline V gene are SGHTA and FQGNSA. V dropped 7 bases and J dropped 5; count of bases not matched to a gene: 8. Combining the CDR3 with reference TRBV7-2 and TRBJ2-5 gives the whole variable domain GAGVSQSPSNKVTEKGKDVELRCDPISGHTALYWYRQSLGQGLEFLIYFQGNSAPDKSGLPSDRFSAERTGGSVSTLTIQRTQQEDSAVYLCASIRLAGVRETQYFGPGTRLLVL.

The rearrangement joins TRBV30 to TRBJ1-2; D uncertain. The CDR3 sequence is 13 residues long. V was shortened by 3 bases and J by 4 bases, with 12 bases between the two germline ends. Germline loops: CDR1 GTSNPN, CDR2 SVGIG (reference sequence). The CDR3 region is CAWRQVGSYGYTF. CDR3 DNA: TGTGCCTGGAGGCAAGTTGGCAGCTATGGCTACACCTTC.

This sequence joins TRBV5-6 and TRBJ1-3, with 7 bases aligning to TRBD1. The germline V gene has CDR1 SGHDT and CDR2 YYEEEE. With 2 bases clipped from V and 2 bases from J, the junction kept 4 bases outside the gene matches. The CDR3 runs to 15 residues. The CDR3 region has the DNA TGTGCCAGCAGCTTTGGAGGGGGCCCTGGAAACACCATATATTTT. It encodes CASSFGGGPGNTIYF.

The CDR3 loop is CATSSGGFNTDTQYF. The CDR3 region has the DNA TGTGCCACATCCAGCGGGGGGTTCAACACAGATACGCAGTATTTT. This chain links TRBV28 with TRBJ2-3; TRBD2 matches at 9 bases. The CDR3 has 15 amino acids. Per germline, CDR1 MDHEN and CDR2 SYDVKM. The ends lost 10 bases at V and 2 bases at J; junction bases unmatched: 10.

The chain carries TRBV6-5 and TRBJ1-5; D ambiguous. The CDR3 runs 13 residues. The germline V and J ends were trimmed by 6 bases and 10 bases, with 16 bases remaining between them. CDR1 MNHEY and CDR2 SVGAGI come from the germline V gene. CDR3 nucleotide sequence: TGTGCCAGCAGAAGTGGGGTCACGACCCCCCAGCATTTT. Amino acid sequence: CASRSGVTTPQHF.

CDR3 bases: TGTGCCAGCAGTTTTGTGGGAGCCCACAATGAGCAGTTCTTC. This gives the protein CASSFVGAHNEQFF. The chain employs TRBV27 and TRBJ2-1; maybe TRBD2 (5 bases). Trimming pared 3 bases from V and 5 bases from J, leaving 11 bases between. The germline V gene encodes CDR1 MNHEY and CDR2 SMNVEV (reference sequence). The CDR3 length is 14 residues.

This chain uses TRBV27 with TRBJ1-5; 7 bases map to TRBD1. CDR1 MNHEY and CDR2 SMNVEV come from the germline V gene (reference sequence). The V segment lost 4 bases and the J segment 0 bases; nucleotides outside the gene matches: 6. The CDR3 totals 16 residues. For the CDR3, the DNA is TGTGCCAGCAGTTCTCATGGACAGGCTAGCAATCAGCCCCAGCATTTT. Amino acid sequence: CASSSHGQASNQPQHF.

The chain recombines TRBV5-4 with TRBJ2-7; 9 nucleotides agree with TRBD1. This CDR3 has 15 amino acids. V lost 1 base to trimming and J lost 7 bases; unmatched junction nucleotides: 9. CDR1 is SGHNT and CDR2 is YYREEE in the germline V gene (reference sequence). CDR3: CASSLWSQGAEEQYF. As DNA, the CDR3 is TGTGCCAGCAGCTTGTGGTCACAGGGGGCTGAAGAGCAGTACTTC.

The chain couples TRBV6-1 to TRBJ1-2; D unclear. Per germline, CDR1 MNHNS and CDR2 SASEGT. The CDR3 is 14 residues long. V lost 6 bases, J lost 4 bases, and 15 bases lay in between. The DNA of the CDR3 is TGTGCCAGCAGCCTAAGCACACAGATCTATGGCTACACCTTC. This encodes CASSLSTQIYGYTF.

This clone came up a few times. The V call is TRBV5-1, the J call TRBJ2-3; tentatively, D is TRBD2 (5 bases). Trimming shortened V by 0 bases and J by 5 bases, and 16 bases separated the two germline ends. The CDR3 is 16 residues long. CDR1 is SGHRS, CDR2 YFSETQ, per germline. CDR3 amino acids: CASSLVGRSRGDTQYF. The CDR3 DNA sequence: TGCGCCAGCAGCTTGGTAGGGCGGAGCCGGGGAGATACGCAGTATTTT.

The V and J genes are TRBV5-1 and TRBJ2-5; D is undetermined. Germline assignment: CDR1 SGHRS and CDR2 YFSETQ. Trimming shortened V by 4 bases and J by 0 bases, and 7 bases separated the two germline ends. This CDR3 contains 13 residues. In nucleotides, the CDR3 is TGCGCCAGCAGCGGATTAGACCAAGAGACCCAGTACTTC. Amino acids: CASSGLDQETQYF. Complete variable domain (other parts from reference TRBV5-1 and TRBJ2-5): KAGVTQTPRYLIKTRGQQVTLSCSPISGHRSVSWYQQTPGQGLQFLFEYFSETQRNKGNFPGRFSGRQFSNSRSEMNVSTLELGDSALYLCASSGLDQETQYFGPGTRLLVL.

This chain uses TRBV4-1 with TRBJ2-1; possibly TRBD1 or TRBD2 for D (5 bases each). Trimming removed 1 base from V and 0 bases from J, with 10 bases in between. The CDR3 is made up of 16 amino acids. The V gene's germline CDR1 is MGHRA and CDR2 YSYEKL. CDR3 DNA: TGCGCCAGCAGCCAAGCCTGGGGGAGCTCCTACAATGAGCAGTTCTTC. It is translated as CASSQAWGSSYNEQFF.

The rearrangement links TRBV11-2 to TRBJ2-7; TRBD1 might be the D (6 bases). Trimming took 3 bases from V and 6 from J, leaving 12 bases between them. The germline CDR1 and CDR2 sequences are SGHAT and FQNNGV. The length of the CDR3 is 13 residues. The CDR3 DNA sequence: TGTGCCAGCAGCTTTTCGGACAGCTTCGAGCAGTACTTC. Its protein is CASSFSDSFEQYF. The full variable domain, its missing parts supplied by reference TRBV11-2 and TRBJ2-7, is EAGVAQSPRYKIIEKRQSVAFWCNPISGHATLYWYQQILGQGPKLLIQFQNNGVVDDSQLPKDRFSAERLKGVDSTLKIQPAKLEDSAVYLCASSFSDSFEQYFGPGTRLTVT.

Concerning this clone itself: Since no conserved phenylalanine or tryptophan closes the CDR3, a read error is the likely cause. The CDR3 here is CASKAGPSNIQYL. CDR3 bases: TGTGCCAGCAAGGCGGGACCATCAAACATTCAGTACTTA. The chain links TRBV6-5 to TRBJ2-4, with D perhaps matching TRBD2 (6 bases). The CDR3 has 13 residues. Germline values: CDR1 MNHEY, CDR2 SVGAGI. The V and J ends lost 7 bases and 6 bases respectively, with 13 bases between them.

The V gene is TRBV11-2, the J gene TRBJ2-7; D possibly corresponds to TRBD1 (5 bases). Trimming took 1 base from V and 4 from J, leaving 11 bases between them. The CDR3 extends over 14 amino acids. Germline values: CDR1 SGHAT, CDR2 FQNNGV. The CDR3 sequence is CASSLVTTAYEQYF. Written as DNA, the CDR3 is TGTGCCAGCAGCTTAGTGACGACAGCTTACGAGCAGTACTTC.

The rearrangement joins TRBV6-5 to TRBJ1-2, with D possibly TRBD1 on 6 matching bases. There are 13 residues in the CDR3. Trimming shortened V by 1 base and J by 4 bases, and 7 bases separated the two germline ends. The V gene's germline CDR1 is MNHEY and CDR2 SVGAGI. CDR3: CASSYLDSYGYTF. CDR3 nucleotide sequence: TGTGCCAGCAGTTACTTGGACAGCTATGGCTACACCTTC.

This chain joins TRBV27 and TRBJ2-2; D is uncertain. This CDR3 comprises 13 residues. Germline CDR1 is MNHEY and CDR2 is SMNVEV (reference sequence). Trimming took 1 base from V and 5 from J, leaving 5 bases between them. The CDR3 reads CASSLLVTGELFF. DNA for the CDR3: TGTGCCAGCAGTTTATTGGTAACCGGGGAGCTGTTTTTT.

The chain uses TRBV5-4 and TRBJ1-2, with D unclear. The CDR3 runs to 14 residues. Germline loops: CDR1 SGHNT, CDR2 YYREEE (reference sequence). V was trimmed by 0 bases and J by 2 bases, leaving 8 bases between them. CDR3 sequence reads: CASSLEAGNYGYTF. CDR3 DNA sequence: TGTGCCAGCAGCTTGGAGGCGGGGAACTATGGCTACACCTTC.

V and J are TRBV10-3 and TRBJ1-6; D uncertain. The CDR3 sequence is 16 residues long. Germline V lookup: CDR1 ENHRY, CDR2 SYGVKD. V lost 4 bases and J 8 bases, leaving 18 bases between the germline ends. The CDR3 here is CAISVGATPSDSPLHF. The DNA for the CDR3 is TGTGCCATCAGTGTGGGAGCCACCCCCTCGGATTCACCCCTCCACTTT.

The chain couples TRBV28 to TRBJ2-7; D is undetermined. CDR1 and CDR2 (germline): MDHEN, SYDVKM. The V end lost 5 bases, the J end lost 5 bases, and 13 bases lay between the germline ends. CDR3 size: 13 residues. The CDR3 coding sequence is TGTGCCAGCAGTCCGCGCAGAAACAACGAGCAGTACTTC. Protein product: CASSPRRNNEQYF.

Worth noting for this clone: Other DNA sequences within the sample encode an identical CDR3. The chain is built from TRBV7-9 and TRBJ2-7; no clear D. Germline lookup yields CDR1 SEHNR and CDR2 FQNEAQ (reference sequence). Deletions cut 2 bases from V and 7 bases from J, with 6 bases between. CDR3 size: 11 residues. The CDR3 reads CASSLIGEQYF. DNA for the CDR3: TGTGCCAGCAGCTTAATTGGGGAGCAGTACTTC. Full variable domain (missing parts from reference TRBV7-9 and TRBJ2-7): DTGVSQNPRHKITKRGQNVTFRCDPISEHNRLYWYRQTLGQGPEFLTYFQNEAQLEKSRLLSDRFSAERPKGSFSTLEIQRTEQGDSAMYLCASSLIGEQYFGPGTRLTVT.

This rearrangement joins TRBV7-9 to TRBJ2-7; the match to TRBD1 covers 12 bases. CDR1 SEHNR and CDR2 FQNEAQ come from the germline V gene (reference sequence). The trim removed 5 bases at V and 7 bases at J, leaving 15 bases unmatched. This CDR3 spans 17 amino acids. The CDR3 reads CASSEKKMGQGAREQYF. The CDR3 DNA follows: TGTGCCAGCAGCGAGAAAAAGATGGGACAGGGGGCGAGGGAGCAGTACTTC.

The chain links TRBV14 to TRBJ1-1; 7 bases agree with TRBD1. V trimming: 3 bases; J trimming: 7 bases; junction bases outside the gene matches: 8. CDR3 length: 14 amino acids. Germline CDR1 SGHDN, CDR2 FVKESK. CDR3 region: CASSHLLGGVEAFF. The CDR3 bases are TGTGCCAGCAGCCATCTTCTAGGGGGCGTTGAAGCTTTCTTT.